The subject of this entry is one TCR beta chain. What it binds is unknown. Rectal tissue came from one to two pinch biopsies taken at colonoscopy. TCRdb keeps only in-frame clones here, not all; method: immunoSEQ multiplex PCR. Altogether tens of thousands of clones are present, around 79% being singletons, with the ten largest covering 3% to 4.5%. The data are from a study of pediatric ulcerative colitis. V shed 3 bases and J shed 6 bases, with 14 bases lying between them. Looked up from germline, CDR1 is GTSNPN and CDR2 is SVGIG (reference sequence). The length of the CDR3 is 13 residues. Study-wide findings and caveats: Acute severe colitis showed lower rectal diversity from clonal expansions. A couple of rectal clonotypes were found only in ulcerative colitis patients, all of them. Repertoires came from total lymphocyte DNA, not specific subsets. Blood-derived T cells may be present in rectal pinch biopsies.

The V call is TRBV30, the J call TRBJ1-2, with unresolved D. Sequenced material: gut tissue. The sequence came from a girl aged 5 to 17 with moderate ulcerative colitis. The CDR3 DNA is TGTGCCTGGAGGGGAGGGTTCGTCGATGGCTACACCTTC. Its protein is CAWRGGFVDGYTF.